Included here is one T cell receptor (beta chain) sequence, with context. Its antigen is still unknown. No base quality information exists; no much larger clone differs at one position. Relative to germline, V is 5 bases shorter and J is 13 bases shorter, with 12 bases between their ends. Reading the germline V gene gives CDR1 MDHEN and CDR2 SYDVKM. The CDR3 measures 11 amino acids from cysteine to phenylalanine. Only the CDR3 part of the read is kept: 33 bases, read in frame from the first base. TCRbeta CDR3 regions were amplified from genomic DNA using the immunoSEQ Assay, a bias-controlled multiplex PCR. The original methods were these. Nucleated cell counts per sample were estimated from amplification of reference gene primers within the assay. To quantify the absolute abundance of each unique TCRbeta CDR3 rearrangement, sequence reads were collapsed and filtered. For each sample, productive Simpson clonality was calculated as the square root of Simpson's diversity index across productive rearrangements. The table was pulled from immuneACCESS by TCRdb, which kept in-frame rearrangements only. Such tables lose some clones; where checked, under half of the loss comes from unresolved V genes, and the rest has no known cause. Clonal size and the V and J genes are those of that table, whereas D and trimming came from the DNA. For this sample the table gives about 49,000 clones, of which about 87% were detected only once. 2.1% of the sample belongs to the ten largest clones.

In Seattle, one collaborating source enrolled patients while the infection was active and tracked those patients longitudinally over the course of disease. Collaborating institutions collected whole blood in K2EDTA tubes following their own protocols. For TCRbeta analysis, collaborators shipped samples in one of three forms: frozen whole blood, isolated PBMCs, or DNA extracted from either of those sample types. This record comes from a study of blood T cell repertoires in COVID-19 (dated by TCRdb to the early 2020s). Looking at the study overall: Collaborator samples came from the United States, Italy and Spain and covered acute and convalescent phases of COVID-19. The prospective study material was composed of cDNA or gDNA derived from T cells, B-cell-depleted T cells, or PBMCs. Subjects who had been exposed to COVID-19, were actively infected with it, or had recovered from it provided the deeply sampled blood TCRbeta repertoires that made up the dataset. The repertoires were released in a freely available public database meant as a resource for research on the immune response to SARS-CoV-2. Samples came from the ongoing ImmuneRACE study (first 160 participants) plus 1,254 subjects from 6 global collaborators. The sample metadata nearly always contained a de-identified subject ID, COVID-19 status, age in years and sex. Where available, HLA class I and class II types were obtained from metadata supplied by the sample provider rather than from assay-based typing.

Points the paper makes about the study in general: The amount of clinical and demographic metadata varied by source and participant and was provided uncurated.

The sample was peripheral blood. The receptor's source is a woman aged 80 or over with COVID-19, enrolled during active disease. The chain employs TRBV28 and TRBJ2-1; the D gene is not confidently resolved. CDR3 reads: CASSTLEEQFF. The DNA is TGTGCCAGCAGTACCCTAGAAGAACAGTTCTTC.